The T cell receptor beta chain under discussion was sequenced for a study of T cell clonality in common variable immunodeficiency. General study findings and limits: Reportedly, TCR beta sequences from common variable immunodeficiency showed fewer deletions and N-nucleotide insertions. TCRbeta clonality was increased in CVID versus healthy controls.

This clone occurred many times. The target antigen is unknown. The read terminates 3 residues ahead of where the CDR3 ends, so the germline J gene completes it. Profiling relied on immunoSEQ multiplex PCR, and the TCRdb table lists in-frame clones only, not all of them. The sample is made up of tens of thousands of clones, none counted only once. Germline CDR1 and CDR2: SGHRS and YFSETQ. The V and J ends lost 4 bases and 5 bases respectively, with 13 bases between them. The CDR3 extends over 15 amino acids. Most patients and controls had Caucasian heritage. Donors gave roughly 5 to 8.5 ml heparinized peripheral whole blood.

Sequencing used peripheral blood mononuclear cells. This receptor was identified in a person aged 18-70 years in good health. The V call is TRBV5-1, the J call TRBJ1-6; D might be TRBD1 (5 bases). CDR3: CASSPRQPNNSPLHF. Incomplete CDR3 DNA: TGCGCCAGCAGCCCCAGACAGCCAAATAATTCACCC. The full variable domain, with the rest looked up from reference TRBV5-1 and TRBJ1-6, is KAGVTQTPRYLIKTRGQQVTLSCSPISGHRSVSWYQQTPGQGLQFLFEYFSETQRNKGNFPGRFSGRQFSNSRSEMNVSTLELGDSALYLCASSPRQPNNSPLHFGNGTRLTVT.